The T cell receptor (beta chain) described here comes from a study of T cell responses to AZD1222 COVID-19 vaccine. Assay used: immunoSEQ multiplex PCR; TCRdb lists only in-frame clones, some missing. In the table there are around 130,000 clones, about 90% of which are singletons. Points on this clone: The target antigen is unknown.

The germline V gene has CDR1 SGHTS and CDR2 YDEGEE. Unmatched junction bases numbered 10, after V lost 1 base and J lost 6 bases. This CDR3 is built from 17 residues. General study results and limits: Reports indicate that nearly half of spike-specific TCRs are directed at unmutated variant regions. The study sampled repertoires only after the peak T cell response. Distributed over spike, vaccine-associated CD4 TCRs predominated at 160-218 and 743-854.

This specimen was peripheral blood, taken on day 0 of AZD1222 vaccination. The chain uses TRBV5-8 and TRBJ2-2, with 9 bases fitting TRBD2. This receptor was identified in an adult in good health. CDR3 protein: CASSLSIAGDFAGELFF. CDR3 in DNA: TGTGCCAGCAGCTTGTCTATAGCGGGAGATTTCGCCGGGGAGCTGTTTTTT.